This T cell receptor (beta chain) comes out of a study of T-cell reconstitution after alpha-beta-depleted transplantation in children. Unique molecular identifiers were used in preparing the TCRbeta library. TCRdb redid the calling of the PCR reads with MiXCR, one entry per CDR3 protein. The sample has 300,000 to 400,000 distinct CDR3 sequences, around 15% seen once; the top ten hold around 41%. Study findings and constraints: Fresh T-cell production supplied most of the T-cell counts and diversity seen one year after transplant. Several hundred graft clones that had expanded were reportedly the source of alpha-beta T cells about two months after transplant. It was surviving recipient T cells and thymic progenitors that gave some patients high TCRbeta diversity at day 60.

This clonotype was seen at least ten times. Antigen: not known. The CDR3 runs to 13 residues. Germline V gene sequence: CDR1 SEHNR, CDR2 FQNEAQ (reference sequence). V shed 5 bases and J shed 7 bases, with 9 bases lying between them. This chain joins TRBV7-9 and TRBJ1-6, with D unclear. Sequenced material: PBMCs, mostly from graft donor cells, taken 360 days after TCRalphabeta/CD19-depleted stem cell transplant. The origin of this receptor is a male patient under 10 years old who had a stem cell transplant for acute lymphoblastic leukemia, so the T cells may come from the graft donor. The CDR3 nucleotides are TGTGCCAGCAGCCCCGGTAGGAATTCACCCCTCCACTTT. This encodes CASSPGRNSPLHF.